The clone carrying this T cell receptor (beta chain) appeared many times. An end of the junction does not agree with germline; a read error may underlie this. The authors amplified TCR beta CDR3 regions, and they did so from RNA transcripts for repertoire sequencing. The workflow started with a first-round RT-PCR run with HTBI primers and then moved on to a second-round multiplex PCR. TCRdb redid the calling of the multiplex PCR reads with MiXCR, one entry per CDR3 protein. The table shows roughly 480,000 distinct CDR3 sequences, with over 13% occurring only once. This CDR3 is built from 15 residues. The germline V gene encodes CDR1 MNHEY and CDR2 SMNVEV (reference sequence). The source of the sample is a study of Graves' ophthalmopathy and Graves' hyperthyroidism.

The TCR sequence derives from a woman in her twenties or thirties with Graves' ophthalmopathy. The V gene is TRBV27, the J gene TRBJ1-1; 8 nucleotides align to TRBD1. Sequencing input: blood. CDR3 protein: CAGSLSTGGNTEAFF. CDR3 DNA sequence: TGTGCCGGCAGTTTGTCAACAGGGGGGAACACTGAAGCTTTCTTT.